This T cell receptor (beta chain) appears in the sequencing data of a study of shared clonotypes between healthy human individuals. The overall study: A donor's plate count was three for CD4 naive and three for CD4 memory; CD8 naive had two and CD8 memory one.

Looked up from germline, CDR1 is LNHNV and CDR2 is YYDKDF (reference sequence). V was pared by 8 bases and J by 0 bases, with 5 bases between. CDR3 size: 12 residues. Clones were sequenced by immunoSEQ multiplex PCR, and TCRdb holds only the in-frame ones, with some missing. The data hold 950,000 to 1,100,000 clones, with under 80% observed a single time. The TCR was taken from a man between 18 and 35 years old in good health. The sample consisted of memory CD4+ T cells sorted from blood. Indicated subset: CD45RA-negative fraction. The chain has TRBV15 and TRBJ2-1, with D hard to call. The CDR3 protein is CATASSYNEQFF. The CDR3 DNA reads TGTGCCACCGCTAGCTCCTACAATGAGCAGTTCTTC.